The T cell receptor beta chain under discussion was sequenced for a study of cytomegalovirus exposure and HLA in healthy donors. Study conclusions and caveats: Only CMV serostatus was available as immune exposure information. Most subjects' HLA-A and HLA-B alleles were reportedly predicted from TCR beta sequences. The analysis excluded some indistinguishable V segments, including TRBV6-2 and TRBV6-3. Most TCR sequences proved rare, with some public TCRs found in many donors.

Worth noting for this clone: The antigen is not known.

CDR3 length: 15 residues. CDR1 is MGHRA and CDR2 is YSYEKL in the germline V gene. V lost 6 bases and J 5 bases, leaving 20 bases between the germline ends. Vbeta (60) and Jbeta (13) primers were used in the PCR. Here immunoSEQ multiplex PCR was the method, and the copy in TCRdb shows in-frame clones only, minus some. Of approximately 170,000 clones in the sample, roughly four fifths were seen once. This rearrangement joins TRBV4-1 to TRBJ2-7; possibly TRBD1 for D (5 bases). The sequence came from a man aged 40-49 years in good health and CMV-seronegative. The sequencing input was PBMCs. In DNA form, the CDR3 reads TGCGCCAGCAGTGCACTTAAGGGGAAAGGGGACGAGCAGTACTTC. It specifies CASSALKGKGDEQYF.